This TCR beta chain originates from a study of blood T cell repertoires in COVID-19. Study overall: The United States, Italy and Spain supplied acute and convalescent COVID-19 samples. The cDNA or gDNA used as material had been derived from T cells, B-cell-depleted T cells, or PBMCs.

In the original analysis: Estimates of nucleated cell counts were drawn from the amplification of reference gene primers. Clones were read by immunoSEQ multiplex PCR, and TCRdb kept only the in-frame ones, dropping some. Clone size and V and J calls were adopted from that table, with D and trimming inferred from the DNA. The table records hundreds of thousands of clones, over 75% of them present only once. This clone has just a few counts. This TCR was sampled from a woman between 50 and 59 years old who had recovered from COVID-19. Specimen: peripheral blood.

CDR3 amino acids: CASMGPGHNQPQHF. CDR3 bases: TGTGCCAGCATGGGGCCAGGACACAATCAGCCCCAGCATTTT. This rearrangement joins TRBV28 to TRBJ1-5, with D possibly matching TRBD1 (5 bases). Deletions cut 7 bases from V and 3 bases from J, with 13 bases between. This CDR3 comprises 14 residues. CDR1 is MDHEN, CDR2 SYDVKM, per germline.